These 32 T cell receptor beta chains were sequenced from one sample in a study of T cells in Graves' hyperthyroidism and ophthalmopathy. The TCR beta CDR3 regions underwent amplification using RNA transcripts as the source. Carried out on the TCR CDR3, a first-round RT-PCR used the HTBI primer set. TCRdb fed the multiplex PCR reads into MiXCR, producing one record per CDR3 protein. The sample has some 650,000 distinct CDR3 sequences, about a sixth seen once. The sequenced sample consisted of blood. These receptors all stem from a woman in her thirties or forties with Graves' ophthalmopathy.

This clonotype was detected a few times. J is TRBJ2-1 and V is TRBV28; no reliable D call. V shed 7 bases and J shed 2 bases, with 15 bases lying between them. Germline-derived CDR1 and CDR2 are MDHEN and SYDVKM. This CDR3 is built from 15 residues. The CDR3 protein is CASTKGGGTYNEQFF. The CDR3 DNA reads as TGTGCCAGCACCAAGGGTGGTGGGACCTACAATGAGCAGTTCTTC.

The rearrangement joins TRBV20-1 to TRBJ1-2; 9 bases are shared with TRBD1. Germline CDR1 DFQATT, CDR2 SNEGSKA (reference sequence). The CDR3 totals 15 residues. V was clipped by 5 bases and J by 5 bases; unmatched bases: 12. In DNA form, the CDR3 reads TGCAGTGCTGGGACAGGGACAGTTGCGGCGTATGGCTACACCTTC. It translates to CSAGTGTVAAYGYTF.

The chain recombines TRBV10-3 with TRBJ1-6; D perhaps matches TRBD1 (5 bases). The CDR3 spans 16 residues. The V and J ends lost 4 bases and 10 bases respectively, with 20 bases between them. CDR1 ENHRY and CDR2 SYGVKD come from the germline V gene. The CDR3 DNA is TGTGCCATCAGTGGCGTACAGAGCTCTGGGGACTCACCCCTCCACTTT. Translation: CAISGVQSSGDSPLHF.

The chain couples TRBV2 to TRBJ2-3, with 8 bases that match TRBD1. The J segment lost 5 bases and the V segment lost 6 bases, leaving 7 bases of the junction unmatched. Germline V gene sequence: CDR1 SNHLY, CDR2 FYNNEI. CDR3 length equals 14 residues. The CDR3 coding sequence is TGTGCCAGCAGACGGACAGGGTTAGGAGATACGCAGTATTTT. As protein: CASRRTGLGDTQYF. Supplemented by reference TRBV2 and TRBJ2-3, the full variable domain reads EPEVTQTPSHQVTQMGQEVILRCVPISNHLYFYWYRQILGQKVEFLVSFYNNEISEKSEIFDDQFSVERPDGSNFTLKIRSTKLEDSAMYFCASRRTGLGDTQYFGPGTRLTVL.

Ten or more counts support this clonotype. CDR3 in amino acids: CSASGSGPSSYNEQFF. In DNA, the CDR3 is TGCAGTGCTAGCGGTAGCGGGCCAAGCTCCTACAATGAGCAGTTCTTC. The chain uses TRBV20-1 and TRBJ2-1; 7 bases align to TRBD2. J lost 0 bases, V lost 3 bases, and 8 bases had no gene match. Germline V gene data show CDR1 as DFQATT and CDR2 as SNEGSKA (reference sequence). This CDR3 is 16 amino acids long.

This clonotype appeared a few times. The V and J genes are TRBV7-9 and TRBJ2-1; D ambiguous. This CDR3 has 14 residues. CDR1 and CDR2 (germline): SEHNR, FQNEAQ (reference sequence). Trimming took 5 bases from V and 4 from J, leaving 12 bases between them. DNA for the CDR3: TGTGCCAGCAGCCCCACAGAAAGGTACAATGAGCAGTTCTTC. Translated, it gives CASSPTERYNEQFF.

This clonotype was seen many times. The genes are TRBV3-1 and TRBJ2-3; 8 bases fit TRBD2. The CDR3 is made up of 15 amino acids. V lost 4 bases and J lost 1; bases outside the gene matches: 4. Germline-derived CDR1 and CDR2 are LGHDT and YNNKEL (reference sequence). The CDR3 DNA follows: TGTGCCAGCAGCCCTCGGCGGGGGGGCACAGATACGCAGTATTTT. This translates into CASSPRRGGTDTQYF.

There are a few counts of this clonotype. The chain is built from TRBV7-9 and TRBJ2-2; TRBD1 is a possible D gene (6 bases). V shed 2 bases and J shed 13 bases, with 14 bases lying between them. From germline, CDR1 is SEHNR and CDR2 FQNEAQ (reference sequence). CDR3 size: 13 residues. The CDR3 loop reads CASSLRQAKGLFF. CDR3 coding DNA: TGTGCCAGCAGCTTAAGACAGGCAAAGGGGCTGTTTTTT.

This clonotype was counted between two and nine times. This chain connects TRBV11-2 to TRBJ1-5, with D unclear. Germline assignment: CDR1 SGHAT and CDR2 FQNNGV. The CDR3 loop spans 15 amino acids. Trimming cost V 0 bases and J 0 bases, with 6 bases left between them. CDR3 protein: CASSLEGFSNQPQHF. As DNA, the CDR3 is TGTGCCAGCAGCTTAGAAGGGTTTAGCAATCAGCCCCAGCATTTT.

This clonotype has at least ten counts. The J gene is TRBJ1-2, the V gene TRBV11-2; possible D gene TRBD1, 6 bases. This CDR3 has 14 residues. The ends were cut back, 5 bases at V and 10 bases at J, with 20 bases in the middle. Germline lookup yields CDR1 SGHAT and CDR2 FQNNGV. CDR3 residues: CASSATLLRGDYTF. CDR3 nucleotide sequence: TGTGCCAGCAGCGCTACCTTGCTCAGGGGTGACTACACCTTC.

This clonotype was recorded many times. This chain links TRBV3-1 with TRBJ2-5, with a weak D call TRBD1 (6 bases). The CDR3 runs to 15 residues. Germline V gene sequence: CDR1 LGHDT, CDR2 YNNKEL (reference sequence). Trimming removed 6 bases at V and 6 bases at J, with 20 bases between. The CDR3, as DNA: TGTGCCAGCAGTCATTACCCACAGGGAACCCAGACCCAGTACTTC. It is translated as CASSHYPQGTQTQYF.

In this sample, this clonotype turned up a few times. This sequence joins TRBV30 and TRBJ1-6, with unresolved D. Germline V gene sequence: CDR1 GTSNPN, CDR2 SVGIG (reference sequence). The germline V and J ends were trimmed by 0 bases and 10 bases, with 13 bases remaining between them. The CDR3 runs to 14 residues. DNA of the CDR3: TGTGCCTGGAGTGTCGGAGTTTTAAGGTCACCCCTCCACTTT. This gives the protein CAWSVGVLRSPLHF.

This clonotype appeared a few times. V gene TRBV7-8 combines with J gene TRBJ1-1, with 7 bases that match TRBD1. J gave up 4 bases and V 5 bases, and 19 bases lay outside the gene matches. CDR1 and CDR2 (germline): SGHVS, FQNEAQ. There are 18 residues in the CDR3. CDR3 DNA: TGTGCCAGCAGCCCCTCCCGGGGGACAGTCATAAGGGGCACTGAAGCTTTCTTT. As protein: CASSPSRGTVIRGTEAFF.

The V call is TRBV27, the J call TRBJ2-7, with 9 bases aligning to TRBD1. The J segment lost 6 bases and the V segment lost 2 bases, leaving 2 bases of the junction unmatched. The V gene's germline CDR1 is MNHEY and CDR2 SMNVEV (reference sequence). This CDR3 contains 13 residues. CDR3 residues: CASSLTGGPEQYF. The CDR3 region has the DNA TGTGCCAGCAGTTTAACAGGGGGCCCCGAGCAGTACTTC.

The chain links TRBV5-4 to TRBJ2-7; 15 bases agree with TRBD2. Germline loops: CDR1 SGHNT, CDR2 YYREEE (reference sequence). The CDR3 is 16 residues long. Trimming at V came to 4 bases and at J to 6 bases, leaving 8 bases not matched to a gene. In DNA form, the CDR3 reads TGTGCCAGCAGCGCGGGACTAGCGGGAGGTGTGGTCGAGCAGTACTTC. Translating it yields CASSAGLAGGVVEQYF.

This clonotype has more than one count but fewer than ten. The rearrangement uses TRBV30 and TRBJ1-1, with 7 bases fitting TRBD1. Germline V gene sequence: CDR1 GTSNPN, CDR2 SVGIG (reference sequence). The CDR3 has 14 amino acids. V lost 5 bases and J lost 1; bases outside the gene matches: 7. Here the CDR3 reads CAWEIRDRNTEAFF. In DNA form, the CDR3 reads TGTGCCTGGGAAATCCGGGACAGGAACACTGAAGCTTTCTTT.

This clonotype was found many times. The V and J genes are TRBV20-1 and TRBJ1-1, with D possibly matching TRBD1 (5 bases). The germline V gene encodes CDR1 DFQATT and CDR2 SNEGSKA (reference sequence). CDR3 length: 14 amino acids. Trimming left V 3 bases short and J 0 bases short, with 11 bases between. For the CDR3, the DNA is TGCAGTGCTAGGCGACAGTCGATGAACACTGAAGCTTTCTTT. This sequence encodes CSARRQSMNTEAFF.

CDR3 in DNA: TGTGCCAGCATACCAGCGGGGGACGGTACCGGGGAGCTGTTTTTT. Protein: CASIPAGDGTGELFF. The V call is TRBV6-2 or TRBV6-3, the J call TRBJ2-2, with 8 positions matching TRBD2. The trim removed 7 bases at V and 5 bases at J, leaving 9 bases unmatched. The CDR3 totals 15 residues. Germline CDR1 and CDR2: MNHEY and SVGEGT.

The chain joins TRBV10-2 to TRBJ1-2; 9 bases match TRBD1. The germline CDR1 and CDR2 sequences are WSHSY and SAAADI. CDR3 size: 13 residues. V shed 10 bases and J 8 bases; nucleotides not matched to a gene: 11. The CDR3 sequence: CATQAGTGFGYTF. The CDR3 bases are TGCGCCACTCAAGCCGGGACAGGGTTCGGCTACACCTTC.

This clonotype appeared many times. The chain's CDR3 is CASSPGGNDEQFF. CDR3 DNA: TGTGCCAGCAGCCCGGGGGGAAACGATGAGCAGTTCTTC. The V and J genes are TRBV7-3 and TRBJ2-1; 7 bases line up with TRBD2. V lost 5 bases, J lost 8 bases, and 6 bases stayed unmatched. The CDR3 length is 13 residues. Per the germline V gene, CDR1 is SGHTA and CDR2 is FQGTGA.

Many counts were recorded for this clonotype. The rearrangement links TRBV2 to TRBJ2-1; 11 nucleotides agree with TRBD2. The germline gives CDR1 SNHLY, CDR2 FYNNEI. CDR3 length: 14 residues. The junction had 4 bases not matched to a gene; V was cut back by 8 bases and J by 4 bases. The CDR3 sequence: CASGGTSGYNEQFF. CDR3 coding DNA: TGTGCCAGCGGCGGGACTAGCGGATACAATGAGCAGTTCTTC.

This clonotype was observed many times. J is TRBJ2-7 and V is TRBV5-1; perhaps TRBD2 as D (6 bases). The germline V and J ends were trimmed by 5 bases and 6 bases, with 18 bases remaining between them. Germline loops: CDR1 SGHRS, CDR2 YFSETQ. CDR3 length: 14 residues. The CDR3 nucleotides read TGCGCCAGCAGGTGGACTACCGACTCGGGCGAGCAGTACTTC. Protein: CASRWTTDSGEQYF.

This clonotype was counted ten times or more. This rearrangement joins TRBV24-1 to TRBJ2-1, with TRBD1 as a possible D gene (5 bases). CDR1 and CDR2 (germline): KGHDR, SFDVKD. Trimming stripped 5 bases from V and 1 base from J, with 11 bases between. CDR3 length equals 15 residues. The chain's CDR3 is CATSGGRASYNEQFF. For the CDR3, the DNA is TGTGCCACCAGTGGGGGCAGGGCGTCCTACAATGAGCAGTTCTTC.

This clonotype showed up many times. The genes are TRBV11-3 and TRBJ2-1; D remains unclear. The CDR3 is made up of 15 amino acids. V was shortened by 0 bases and J by 8 bases, with 14 bases between the two germline ends. Germline CDR1 is SGHNT and CDR2 is YENEEA. DNA for the CDR3: TGTGCCAGCAGCTTAGAAGGTGGCCTTAGCTATGAGCAGTTCTTC. This gives the protein CASSLEGGLSYEQFF. The variable domain in full, completed from reference TRBV11-3 and TRBJ2-1, reads EAGVVQSPRYKIIEKKQPVAFWCNPISGHNTLYWYLQNLGQGPELLIRYENEEAVDDSQLPKDRFSAERLKGVDSTLKIQPAELGDSAVYLCASSLEGGLSYEQFFGPGTRLTVL.

This clonotype was recorded many times. This rearrangement joins TRBV12-3 or TRBV12-4 to TRBJ2-3; D possibly matches TRBD1 or TRBD2 (5 bases each). V was trimmed by 5 bases and J by 2 bases, leaving 14 bases between them. CDR3 length: 15 amino acids. The chain's CDR3 is CASSRARGPTDTQYF. As DNA, the CDR3 is TGTGCCAGCAGTCGAGCCCGGGGCCCCACAGATACGCAGTATTTT.

At least ten counts were recorded for this clonotype. The rearrangement joins TRBV7-2 to TRBJ1-1; D is ambiguous. This CDR3 spans 14 amino acids. Germline CDR1 is SGHTA and CDR2 is FQGNSA. V was clipped by 5 bases and J by 3 bases, with 13 bases between them. The CDR3 sequence is CASSLGFPYTEAFF. CDR3 bases: TGTGCCAGCAGCCTGGGTTTCCCTTACACTGAAGCTTTCTTT.

This clonotype came up many times. The chain couples TRBV11-2 to TRBJ1-3; D unresolved. The germline CDR1 and CDR2 sequences are SGHAT and FQNNGV. The CDR3 totals 16 residues. V was trimmed by 5 bases and J by 2 bases, leaving 16 bases between them. The CDR3 DNA reads as TGTGCCAGCAGCCGAATAATACAGAGTACTGGAAACACCATATATTTT. Translated: CASSRIIQSTGNTIYF.

This clonotype was observed many times. J is TRBJ2-7 and V is TRBV6-2 or TRBV6-3, with 8 bases matching TRBD2. Per the germline V gene, CDR1 is MNHEY and CDR2 is SVGEGT. The CDR3 spans 15 residues. V shed 2 bases, J shed 7 bases, and the junction held 10 bases outside the gene matches. CDR3 DNA sequence: TGTGCCAGCAGTTACGGGCGGGGGGAGTCGGATGAGCAGTACTTC. As protein: CASSYGRGESDEQYF.

This clonotype was picked up many times. The chain recombines TRBV11-2 with TRBJ1-2; D gene uncertain. The germline V gene encodes CDR1 SGHAT and CDR2 FQNNGV. This CDR3 contains 12 residues. The germline V and J ends were trimmed by 5 bases and 2 bases, with 6 bases remaining between them. The CDR3 protein is CASSLDNYGYTF. CDR3 DNA sequence: TGTGCCAGCAGCCTCGACAACTATGGCTACACCTTC.

This rearrangement joins TRBV10-2 to TRBJ2-3; either TRBD1 or TRBD2 may fit D (5 bases each). With 2 bases removed from V and 4 bases from J, the gap between germline ends came to 22 bases. Germline lookup yields CDR1 WSHSY and CDR2 SAAADI. The CDR3 covers 18 residues. CDR3 coding DNA: TGCGCCAGCAGTGAGATCATGTTGGGTACGGGGCAGGCAGATACGCAGTATTTT. It is translated as CASSEIMLGTGQADTQYF.

This chain uses TRBV7-9 with TRBJ2-5; D unresolved. The V end was cut by 5 bases, the J end by 5 bases, with 9 bases between. This CDR3 is built from 12 residues. From germline, CDR1 is SEHNR and CDR2 FQNEAQ (reference sequence). Here the CDR3 DNA reads TGTGCCAGCAGCGTCTCGCGGGAGACCCAGTACTTC. Encoded protein: CASSVSRETQYF.

Many counts were recorded for this clonotype. The rearrangement joins TRBV2 to TRBJ2-3; D call uncertain. CDR3 length equals 13 residues. Germline values: CDR1 SNHLY, CDR2 FYNNEI. V lost 3 bases, J lost 0 bases, and 4 bases lay in between. In nucleotides, the CDR3 is TGTGCCAGCAGTGACAGAAGCACAGATACGCAGTATTTT. The encoded protein is CASSDRSTDTQYF.